This T cell receptor (beta chain) is drawn from a study of T cells in Graves' hyperthyroidism and ophthalmopathy. Findings and caveats of the study: Blood held most thyroid clonotypes expanded above 0.001 frequency. The model predicted ophthalmopathy a median approximately six months before onset.

TCR beta CDR3 regions were amplified from RNA transcripts. Researchers ran a first-round RT-PCR on the TCR CDR3 using the HTBI primer set. Via MiXCR, TCRdb re-called the multiplex PCR reads, giving one row per CDR3 protein. The sample includes about 480,000 distinct CDR3 sequences, around a fifth of them seen just once. This clonotype was detected many times. Its target is not known. Exclusion of patients followed from uncontrolled infection, other autoimmune disease, pregnancy or lactation. This CDR3 is built from 15 residues. Germline V CDR1 and CDR2: LGHNT, FRNRAP. Trimming left V 1 base short and J 1 base short, with 9 bases between.

The sequencing sample was made of blood. The chain recombines TRBV12-5 with TRBJ2-3; D is unresolved. The receptor comes from an older woman with Graves' ophthalmopathy. The CDR3 nucleotides are TGTGCTAGTGGTTTGGGGTTGTCTGGCACAGATACGCAGTATTTT. It encodes CASGLGLSGTDTQYF. Drawing the rest from reference TRBV12-5 and TRBJ2-3, the complete variable domain is DARVTQTPRHKVTEMGQEVTMRCQPILGHNTVFWYRQTMMQGLELLAYFRNRAPLDDSGMPKDRFSAEMPDATLATLKIQPSEPRDSAVYFCASGLGLSGTDTQYFGPGTRLTVL.